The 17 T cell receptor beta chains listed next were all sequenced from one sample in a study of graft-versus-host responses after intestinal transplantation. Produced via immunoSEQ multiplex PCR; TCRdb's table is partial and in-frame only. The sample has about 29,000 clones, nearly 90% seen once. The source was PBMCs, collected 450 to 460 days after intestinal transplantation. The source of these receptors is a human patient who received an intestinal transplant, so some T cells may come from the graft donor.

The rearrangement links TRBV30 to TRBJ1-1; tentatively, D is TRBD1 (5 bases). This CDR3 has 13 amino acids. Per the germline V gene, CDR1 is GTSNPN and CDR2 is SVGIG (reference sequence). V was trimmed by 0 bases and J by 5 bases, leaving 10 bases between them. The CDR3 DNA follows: TGTGCCTGGAGTGTAGGCAGGGTGACTGAAGCTTTCTTT. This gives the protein CAWSVGRVTEAFF.

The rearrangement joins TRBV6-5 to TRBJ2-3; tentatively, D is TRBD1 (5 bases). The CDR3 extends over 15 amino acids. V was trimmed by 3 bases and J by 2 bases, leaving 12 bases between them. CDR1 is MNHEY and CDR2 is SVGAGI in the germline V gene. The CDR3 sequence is CASSYAVGHTDTQYF. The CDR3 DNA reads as TGTGCCAGCAGTTATGCCGTAGGACACACAGATACGCAGTATTTT.

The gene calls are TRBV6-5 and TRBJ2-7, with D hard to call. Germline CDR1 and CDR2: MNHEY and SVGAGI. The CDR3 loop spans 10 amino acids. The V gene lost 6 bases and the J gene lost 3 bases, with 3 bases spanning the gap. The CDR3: CASRGYEQYF. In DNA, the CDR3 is TGTGCCAGCAGGGGCTACGAGCAGTACTTC.

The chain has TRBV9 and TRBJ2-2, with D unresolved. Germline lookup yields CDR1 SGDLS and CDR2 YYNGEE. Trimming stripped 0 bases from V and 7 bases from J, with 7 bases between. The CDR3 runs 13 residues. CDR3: CASSVGRGGELFF. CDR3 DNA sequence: TGTGCCAGCAGCGTAGGTAGAGGCGGGGAGCTGTTTTTT.

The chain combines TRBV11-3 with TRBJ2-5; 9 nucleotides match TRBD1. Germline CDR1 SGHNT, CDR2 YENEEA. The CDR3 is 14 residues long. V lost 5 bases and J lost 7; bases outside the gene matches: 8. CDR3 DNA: TGTGCCAGCAGCCGCAACAGGGGGCGGGGGACCCAGTACTTC. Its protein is CASSRNRGRGTQYF.

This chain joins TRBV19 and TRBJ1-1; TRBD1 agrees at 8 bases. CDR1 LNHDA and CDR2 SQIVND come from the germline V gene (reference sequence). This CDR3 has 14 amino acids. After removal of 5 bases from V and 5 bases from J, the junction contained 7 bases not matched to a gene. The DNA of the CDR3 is TGTGCCAGTAGTGCCGGACAGGGAGGGACTGAAGCTTTCTTT. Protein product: CASSAGQGGTEAFF. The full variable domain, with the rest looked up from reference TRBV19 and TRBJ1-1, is DGGITQSPKYLFRKEGQNVTLSCEQNLNHDAMYWYRQDPGQGLRLIYYSQIVNDFQKGDIAEGYSVSREKKESFPLTVTSAQKNPTAFYLCASSAGQGGTEAFFGQGTRLTVV.

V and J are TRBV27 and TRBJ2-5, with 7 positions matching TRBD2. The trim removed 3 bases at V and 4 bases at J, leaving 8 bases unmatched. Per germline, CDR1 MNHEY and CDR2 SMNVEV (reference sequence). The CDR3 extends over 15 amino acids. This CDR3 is CASSFSTSPPETQYF. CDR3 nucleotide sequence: TGTGCCAGCAGTTTTTCGACTAGCCCACCAGAGACCCAGTACTTC.

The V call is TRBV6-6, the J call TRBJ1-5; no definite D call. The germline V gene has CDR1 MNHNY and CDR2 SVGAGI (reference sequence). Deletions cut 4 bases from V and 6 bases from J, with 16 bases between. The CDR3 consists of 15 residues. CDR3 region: CASSLGGLYPQPQHF. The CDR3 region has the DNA TGTGCCAGCAGTTTAGGAGGGCTCTATCCTCAGCCCCAGCATTTT.

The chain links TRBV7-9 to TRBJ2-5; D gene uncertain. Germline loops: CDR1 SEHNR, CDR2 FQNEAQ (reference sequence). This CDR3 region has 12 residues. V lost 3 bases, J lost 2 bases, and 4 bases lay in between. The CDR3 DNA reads TGTGCCAGCAGCTTGGCTCAAGAGACCCAGTACTTC. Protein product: CASSLAQETQYF. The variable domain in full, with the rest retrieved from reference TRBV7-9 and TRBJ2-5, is DTGVSQNPRHKITKRGQNVTFRCDPISEHNRLYWYRQTLGQGPEFLTYFQNEAQLEKSRLLSDRFSAERPKGSFSTLEIQRTEQGDSAMYLCASSLAQETQYFGPGTRLLVL.

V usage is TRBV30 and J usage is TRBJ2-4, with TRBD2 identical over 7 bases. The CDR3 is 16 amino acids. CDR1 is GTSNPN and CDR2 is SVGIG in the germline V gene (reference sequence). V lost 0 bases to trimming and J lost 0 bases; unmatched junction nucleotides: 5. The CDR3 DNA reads TGTGCCTGGAGTGTGGGGGGGGAGCTAGCCAAAAACATTCAGTACTTC. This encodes CAWSVGGELAKNIQYF.

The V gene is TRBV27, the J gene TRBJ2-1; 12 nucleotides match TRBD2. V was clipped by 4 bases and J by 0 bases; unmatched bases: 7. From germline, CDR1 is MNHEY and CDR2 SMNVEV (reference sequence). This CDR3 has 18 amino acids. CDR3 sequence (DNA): TGTGCCAGCAGTTCTCTAGCGGGGGGGCTCCGCTCCTACAATGAGCAGTTCTTC. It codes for CASSSLAGGLRSYNEQFF.

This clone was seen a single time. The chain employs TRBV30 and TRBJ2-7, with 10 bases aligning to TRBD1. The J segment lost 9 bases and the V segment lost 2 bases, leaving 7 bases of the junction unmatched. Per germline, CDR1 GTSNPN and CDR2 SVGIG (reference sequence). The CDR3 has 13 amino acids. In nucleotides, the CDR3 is TGTGCCTGGAGTACCGGGACAGGGGATCCGCAGTACTTC. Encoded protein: CAWSTGTGDPQYF.

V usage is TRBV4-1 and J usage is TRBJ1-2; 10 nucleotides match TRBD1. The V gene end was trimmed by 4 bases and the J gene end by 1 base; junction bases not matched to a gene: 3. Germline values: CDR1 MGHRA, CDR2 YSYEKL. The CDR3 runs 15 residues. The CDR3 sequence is CASSPGTGVNYGYTF. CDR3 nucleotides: TGCGCCAGCAGCCCTGGGACAGGGGTTAACTATGGCTACACCTTC.

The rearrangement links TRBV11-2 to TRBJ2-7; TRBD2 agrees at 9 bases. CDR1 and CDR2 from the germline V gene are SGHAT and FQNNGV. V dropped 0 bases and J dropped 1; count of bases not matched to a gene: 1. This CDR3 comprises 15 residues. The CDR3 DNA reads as TGTGCCAGCAGCTTAGACCTAGCGGGGTCCTACGAGCAGTACTTC. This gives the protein CASSLDLAGSYEQYF.

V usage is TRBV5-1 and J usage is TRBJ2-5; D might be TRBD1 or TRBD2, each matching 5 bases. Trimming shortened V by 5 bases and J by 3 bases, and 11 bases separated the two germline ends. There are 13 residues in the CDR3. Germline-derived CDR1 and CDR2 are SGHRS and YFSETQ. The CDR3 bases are TGCGCCAGCAGAGGGGACGCGGAAGAGACCCAGTACTTC. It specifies CASRGDAEETQYF.

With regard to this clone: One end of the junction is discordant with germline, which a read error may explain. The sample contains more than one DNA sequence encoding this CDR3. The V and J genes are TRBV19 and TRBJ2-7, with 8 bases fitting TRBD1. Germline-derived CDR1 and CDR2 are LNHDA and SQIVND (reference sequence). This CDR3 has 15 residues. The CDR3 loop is CASSSQTGDVYEQYF. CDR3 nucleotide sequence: TGTGCCAGTAGTAGCCAGACAGGGGACGTCTACGAGCAGTATTTC.

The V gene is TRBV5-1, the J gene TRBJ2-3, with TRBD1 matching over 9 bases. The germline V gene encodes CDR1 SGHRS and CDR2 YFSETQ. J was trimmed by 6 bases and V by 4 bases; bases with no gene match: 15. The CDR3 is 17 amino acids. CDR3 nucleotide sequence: TGCGCCAGCAGCCCTCTATTACGGACAGGGGTAGAGGATACGCAGTATTTT. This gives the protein CASSPLLRTGVEDTQYF.